Described below is a single TCR beta chain sequence and its context. The antigen is undetermined. The CDR3 sequence is 13 residues long. Germline V CDR1 and CDR2: MNHEY, SVGAGI. V was cut by 2 bases and J by 3 bases, with 7 bases left in between. Libraries were prepared by immunoSEQ multiplex PCR; TCRdb keeps only in-frame clonotypes and omits some of them. The sample shows some 250,000 clones, less than 95% of them seen only once. The data were obtained in a study of cytomegalovirus exposure and HLA in healthy donors. Broader study findings: The classifier was said to identify cytomegalovirus status with high specificity and sensitivity. Cytomegalovirus association was assigned to 150 to 200 TCR beta chains.

This chain links TRBV6-5 with TRBJ1-1; a weak D match, TRBD1 (5 bases). The origin of this receptor is a woman in her 30s in good health and CMV-seronegative. The sample consisted of PBMCs. CDR3 sequence: CASSYVGDTEAFF. In nucleotides, the CDR3 is TGTGCCAGCAGTTACGTAGGGGACACTGAAGCTTTCTTT.